These 30 T cell receptor beta chains were sequenced from one sample in a study of T cell responses to AZD1222 COVID-19 vaccine. Sequenced by immunoSEQ multiplex PCR; TCRdb stores in-frame clones only, minus some. The profile shows about 190,000 clones, about 94% of them singletons. Specimen: peripheral blood, collected on day 0 of AZD1222 vaccination. All receptors come from an adult in good health.

This clone was counted once. The chain uses TRBV19 and TRBJ1-5; a weak D match, TRBD1 (6 bases). The CDR3 covers 15 residues. The germline gives CDR1 LNHDA, CDR2 SQIVND (reference sequence). V was clipped by 7 bases and J by 2 bases, with 15 bases between them. The CDR3, as DNA: TGTGCCAGTACCCCCACAGGGACGGGCAATCAGCCCCAGCATTTT. Translation: CASTPTGTGNQPQHF.

The J gene is TRBJ1-2, the V gene TRBV7-2; D is perhaps TRBD1 (6 bases). CDR3 size: 15 residues. V gave up 4 bases and J gave up 6 bases, with 18 bases separating them. CDR1 is SGHTA, CDR2 FQGNSA, per germline. CDR3: CASSSTQGALDGYTF. The CDR3 DNA is TGTGCCAGCAGCTCCACACAGGGAGCTTTAGATGGCTACACCTTC.

The chain combines TRBV5-4 with TRBJ2-2; D unclear. CDR1 is SGHNT and CDR2 is YYREEE in the germline V gene (reference sequence). The germline V and J ends were trimmed by 0 bases and 0 bases, with 6 bases remaining between them. The CDR3 loop spans 15 amino acids. CDR3 nucleotides: TGTGCCAGCAGCTTGGACAGATCGAACACCGGGGAGCTGTTTTTT. This sequence encodes CASSLDRSNTGELFF.

The chain has TRBV24-1 and TRBJ1-5, with TRBD1 as a possible D gene (6 bases). The CDR3 totals 15 residues. Per germline, CDR1 KGHDR and CDR2 SFDVKD. The germline V and J ends were trimmed by 4 bases and 4 bases, with 13 bases remaining between them. CDR3 residues: CATSDPRGPNQPQHF. CDR3 nucleotide sequence: TGTGCCACCAGTGACCCCAGGGGTCCAAATCAGCCCCAGCATTTT.

The V call is TRBV7-8, the J call TRBJ2-7; 7 bases match TRBD1. J was trimmed by 2 bases and V by 4 bases; bases with no gene match: 14. Looked up from germline, CDR1 is SGHVS and CDR2 is FQNEAQ. CDR3 length equals 17 residues. DNA of the CDR3: TGTGCCAGCAGCTACTTAAACTCGTGGGGACAGCCCTACGAGCAGTACTTC. Protein sequence: CASSYLNSWGQPYEQYF.

V and J are TRBV9 and TRBJ2-2, with TRBD2 matching over 8 bases. The germline V gene encodes CDR1 SGDLS and CDR2 YYNGEE. After removal of 7 bases from V and 0 bases from J, the junction contained 11 bases not matched to a gene. The CDR3 length is 17 residues. This CDR3 is CASSLGGTRPNTGELFF. As DNA, the CDR3 is TGTGCCAGCTCCCTAGGGGGGACTAGACCGAACACCGGGGAGCTGTTTTTT.

V usage is TRBV6-5 and J usage is TRBJ2-2; 9 bases map to TRBD1. V was pared by 5 bases and J by 5 bases, with 3 bases of the junction left unmatched. The CDR3 extends over 14 amino acids. CDR1 and CDR2 (germline): MNHEY, SVGAGI. CDR3 bases: TGTGCCAGCAGTCCGACAGGGGGGACCGGGGAGCTGTTTTTT. Encoded protein: CASSPTGGTGELFF.

The V and J genes are TRBV19 and TRBJ2-5; the match to TRBD2 covers 7 bases. The CDR3 loop spans 14 amino acids. Germline lookup yields CDR1 LNHDA and CDR2 SQIVND (reference sequence). The trim removed 6 bases at V and 2 bases at J, leaving 6 bases unmatched. The CDR3 DNA follows: TGTGCCAGTAGGTCTAGCGGCACACAAGAGACCCAGTACTTC. Encoded protein: CASRSSGTQETQYF.

The chain combines TRBV11-2 with TRBJ2-1; 7 bases are a match to TRBD2. There are 17 residues in the CDR3. Trimming took 1 base from V and 7 from J; bases not matched to a gene: 13. Germline V CDR1 and CDR2: SGHAT, FQNNGV. The CDR3 is CASSLVPPSGGGNEQFF. The CDR3 coding sequence is TGTGCCAGCAGCTTAGTGCCCCCTAGCGGAGGAGGGAATGAGCAGTTCTTC.

The chain is built from TRBV19 and TRBJ2-5; 14 positions agree with TRBD2. V lost 5 bases and J lost 2; bases outside the gene matches: 16. This CDR3 contains 20 residues. Germline lookup yields CDR1 LNHDA and CDR2 SQIVND (reference sequence). CDR3 coding DNA: TGTGCCAGTAGTCCTCCCCCGATCACCGGGACTAGCGGGAGACAAGAGACCCAGTACTTC. Protein product: CASSPPPITGTSGRQETQYF. The full variable domain, rest sourced from reference TRBV19 and TRBJ2-5, is DGGITQSPKYLFRKEGQNVTLSCEQNLNHDAMYWYRQDPGQGLRLIYYSQIVNDFQKGDIAEGYSVSREKKESFPLTVTSAQKNPTAFYLCASSPPPITGTSGRQETQYFGPGTRLLVL.

The chain links TRBV7-9 to TRBJ1-2, with TRBD1 as a possible D gene (6 bases). V was trimmed by 3 bases and J by 2 bases, leaving 13 bases between them. CDR1 is SEHNR, CDR2 FQNEAQ, per germline (reference sequence). There are 15 residues in the CDR3. CDR3 protein: CASSLGTPPNYGYTF. The CDR3 DNA follows: TGTGCCAGCAGCTTGGGGACACCGCCCAACTATGGCTACACCTTC.

This clone was seen once. The chain employs TRBV6-2 or TRBV6-3 and TRBJ2-7; D may match TRBD1 or TRBD2 (5 bases each). Germline values: CDR1 MNHEY, CDR2 SVGEGT. The CDR3 is made up of 17 amino acids. V was shortened by 2 bases and J by 7 bases, with 24 bases between the two germline ends. The CDR3: CASSYPGLRGFRGEQYF. CDR3 bases: TGTGCCAGCAGTTACCCGGGATTAAGGGGTTTCAGAGGTGAGCAGTACTTC.

The chain employs TRBV27 and TRBJ2-7; TRBD2 matches 8 bases. Losses at the gene ends were 2 bases for V and 4 bases for J; bases not matched to a gene: 10. The CDR3 is 16 amino acids. Germline CDR1 is MNHEY and CDR2 is SMNVEV (reference sequence). CDR3 sequence reads: CASSLRGAGEHYEQYF. The CDR3 DNA sequence: TGTGCCAGCAGTTTAAGGGGAGCGGGAGAACATTACGAGCAGTACTTC.

The chain combines TRBV7-2 with TRBJ2-3; TRBD1 aligns across 8 bases. The V segment lost 1 base and the J segment 6 bases; nucleotides outside the gene matches: 3. The CDR3 sequence is 14 residues long. In germline, CDR1 is SGHTA, CDR2 FQGNSA. CDR3 DNA: TGTGCCAGCAGCTTAGGGACAGGGAAGGATACGCAGTATTTT. Encoded protein: CASSLGTGKDTQYF.

This chain links TRBV27 with TRBJ2-2; the D is unclear. V gave up 8 bases and J gave up 5 bases, with 18 bases separating them. The CDR3 covers 15 residues. The germline V gene has CDR1 MNHEY and CDR2 SMNVEV (reference sequence). Here the CDR3 DNA reads TGTGCCAGCCAGAGTCTCAGTGTGTGGACCGGGGAGCTGTTTTTT. Amino acid sequence: CASQSLSVWTGELFF.

The chain uses TRBV10-1 and TRBJ2-5; no reliable D call. Trimming removed 6 bases at V and 5 bases at J, with 7 bases between. CDR1 and CDR2 from the germline V gene are WNHNN and SYGVQD (reference sequence). The CDR3 length is 11 residues. The chain's CDR3 is CASSPGETQYF. CDR3 bases: TGCGCCAGCAGCCCCGGGGAGACCCAGTACTTC.

The chain joins TRBV3-1 (or the pseudogene TRBV3-2) to TRBJ2-3; D call uncertain. Trimming took 5 bases from V and 4 from J, leaving 16 bases between them. In germline, CDR1 is LGHDT, CDR2 YNNKEL (reference sequence). This CDR3 spans 15 amino acids. As DNA, the CDR3 is TGTGCCAGCAGCGCACGGAACGGACGGGCAGATACGCAGTATTTT. The encoded protein is CASSARNGRADTQYF.

The chain employs TRBV13 and TRBJ2-7; unclear D gene. From germline, CDR1 is PRHDT and CDR2 FYEKMQ (reference sequence). The germline V and J ends were trimmed by 3 bases and 3 bases, with 6 bases remaining between them. The CDR3 spans 12 residues. The CDR3 protein is CASSFWSYEQYF. Here the CDR3 DNA reads TGTGCCAGCAGCTTTTGGAGCTACGAGCAGTACTTC.

The rearrangement joins TRBV27 to TRBJ2-7; possibly TRBD1 for D (5 bases). CDR1 is MNHEY and CDR2 is SMNVEV in the germline V gene (reference sequence). The V gene lost 1 base and the J gene lost 3 bases, with 16 bases spanning the gap. This CDR3 spans 16 amino acids. The CDR3: CASSLLGAAEIYEQYF. In DNA form, the CDR3 reads TGTGCCAGCAGTTTATTAGGGGCGGCGGAAATCTACGAGCAGTACTTC.

CDR3 in DNA: TGTGCCAGCAGCTTTACAGGGGGCTTTAATGAAAAACTGTTTTTT. This sequence encodes CASSFTGGFNEKLFF. This chain connects TRBV5-4 to TRBJ1-4; TRBD1 matches 9 bases. Trimming removed 2 bases from V and 4 bases from J; junction bases left unmatched: 3. The CDR3 loop spans 15 amino acids. Germline V gives CDR1 SGHNT, CDR2 YYREEE (reference sequence).

The chain uses TRBV2 and TRBJ1-4, with unresolved D. The CDR3 totals 11 residues. Trimming shortened V by 6 bases and J by 4 bases, and 3 bases separated the two germline ends. Germline V gene sequence: CDR1 SNHLY, CDR2 FYNNEI. The CDR3 loop reads CASSVNEKLFF. The DNA for the CDR3 is TGTGCCAGCAGCGTTAATGAAAAACTGTTTTTT.

The V and J genes are TRBV28 and TRBJ2-3; 8 bases align to TRBD2. Looked up from germline, CDR1 is MDHEN and CDR2 is SYDVKM. V lost 5 bases to trimming and J lost 7 bases; unmatched junction nucleotides: 14. This CDR3 has 16 amino acids. The CDR3 DNA sequence: TGTGCCAGCAGTATCAGCTCGGCGGGAGGCCCCTATACGCAGTATTTT. Amino acids: CASSISSAGGPYTQYF.

This sequence joins TRBV21-1 and TRBJ1-5; TRBD1 is the table's D call, not checked against the DNA. TRBV21-1 is a listed pseudogene. The CDR3 length is 14 residues. The CDR3 nucleotides read TGTGCCAGCAGCCGCAGGGGGCCAGATCAGCCCCAGCATTTT. This codes for CASSRRGPDQPQHF.

The CDR3 DNA is TGCGCCAGCAGCTTTACCGCGGGGAGTGGCTACACCTTC. Translating it yields CASSFTAGSGYTF. The chain joins TRBV5-1 to TRBJ1-2, with D uncertain. Germline V gene data show CDR1 as SGHRS and CDR2 as YFSETQ. This CDR3 has 13 amino acids. Trimming cost V 2 bases and J 7 bases, with 12 bases left between them.

The chain has TRBV28 and TRBJ1-2; tentative D call: TRBD1 (6 bases). This CDR3 region has 13 residues. The germline gives CDR1 MDHEN, CDR2 SYDVKM. V dropped 1 base and J dropped 4 bases, with 7 bases sitting between them. CDR3: CASSLLGAYGYTF. The CDR3 DNA reads TGTGCCAGCAGTTTATTGGGGGCCTATGGCTACACCTTC.

The rearrangement joins TRBV9 to TRBJ2-1, with 13 bases matching TRBD2. The CDR3 is 15 amino acids. The trim removed 4 bases at V and 7 bases at J, leaving 5 bases unmatched. The germline V gene has CDR1 SGDLS and CDR2 YYNGEE. CDR3 loop: CASSFGLAGVNEQFF. CDR3 coding DNA: TGTGCCAGCAGCTTTGGACTAGCGGGAGTGAATGAGCAGTTCTTC. The full variable domain, completed using reference TRBV9 and TRBJ2-1, is DSGVTQTPKHLITATGQRVTLRCSPRSGDLSVYWYQQSLDQGLQFLIQYYNGEERAKGNILERFSAQQFPDLHSELNLSSLELGDSALYFCASSFGLAGVNEQFFGPGTRLTVL.

The chain is built from TRBV9 and TRBJ2-5, with D hard to call. Trimming left V 0 bases short and J 1 base short, with 7 bases between. CDR3 size: 14 residues. Germline assignment: CDR1 SGDLS and CDR2 YYNGEE. The CDR3 reads CASSVGPVQETQYF. Here the CDR3 DNA reads TGTGCCAGCAGCGTAGGACCGGTCCAAGAGACCCAGTACTTC.

The chain joins TRBV4-1 to TRBJ2-7; tentative D call: TRBD1 (5 bases). V shed 3 bases and J shed 2 bases, with 14 bases lying between them. This CDR3 has 15 residues. Germline V lookup: CDR1 MGHRA, CDR2 YSYEKL. The DNA of the CDR3 is TGCGCCAGCAGCCATGTACAGGATCCCGCCTACGAGCAGTACTTC. Translated, it gives CASSHVQDPAYEQYF.

This chain connects TRBV6-5 to TRBJ1-2, with a tentative D call TRBD1 (6 bases). The CDR3 is 13 residues long. V lost 7 bases to trimming and J lost 8 bases, with 17 bases between them. The germline V gene encodes CDR1 MNHEY and CDR2 SVGAGI. The CDR3 sequence: CASTDPGGRGYTF. The CDR3 nucleotides read TGTGCCAGCACCGACCCGGGGGGGCGAGGCTACACCTTC.

The chain combines TRBV6-1 with TRBJ2-1; D gene uncertain. Trimming pared 0 bases from V and 8 bases from J, leaving 5 bases between. Germline assignment: CDR1 MNHNS and CDR2 SASEGT. CDR3 size: 12 residues. CDR3 protein: CASSEASYEQFF. In DNA, the CDR3 is TGTGCCAGCAGTGAAGCATCTTATGAGCAGTTCTTC.